The 26 T cell receptor beta chains below come from one sample, sequenced in a study of T cell responses to AZD1222 COVID-19 vaccine. Profiled with immunoSEQ multiplex PCR; TCRdb holds only in-frame clones, not every one. Among some 180,000 clones, roughly nine tenths were seen once, and the ten largest hold 1.5% to 2%. This specimen was peripheral blood, taken 28 days after the second AZD1222 dose. The source of these receptors is an adult who received the AZD1222 COVID-19 vaccine.

The V and J genes are TRBV6-5 and TRBJ1-2, with TRBD1 matching over 11 bases. Germline V gives CDR1 MNHEY, CDR2 SVGAGI. J lost 4 bases, V lost 6 bases, and 4 bases had no gene match. The CDR3 has 14 residues. CDR3 region: CASSIGQGAYGYTF. Written as DNA, the CDR3 is TGTGCCAGCAGCATTGGACAGGGGGCCTATGGCTACACCTTC.

The chain links TRBV30 to TRBJ1-6; TRBD1 matches 7 bases. Trimming took 0 bases from V and 5 from J; bases not matched to a gene: 13. There are 18 residues in the CDR3. The germline CDR1 and CDR2 sequences are GTSNPN and SVGIG (reference sequence). The CDR3 here is CAWSVFLFRDRDNSPLHF. CDR3 coding DNA: TGTGCCTGGAGTGTTTTCTTGTTCCGCGACAGGGATAATTCACCCCTCCACTTT.

The chain carries TRBV10-3 and TRBJ1-6, with a weak D call TRBD1 (5 bases). Germline V gene lookup returns CDR1 ENHRY and CDR2 SYGVKD. Trimming stripped 3 bases from V and 5 bases from J, with 8 bases between. This CDR3 has 14 amino acids. CDR3 bases: TGTGCCATCAGTGAACAGGAAAATAATTCACCCCTCCACTTT. As protein: CAISEQENNSPLHF.

This clone has a single count. The CDR3 is CASSTRLGTGGASYEQYF. CDR3 nucleotide sequence: TGTGCCAGCAGCACCCGATTAGGGACAGGGGGCGCATCCTACGAGCAGTACTTC. The chain combines TRBV7-2 with TRBJ2-7; TRBD1 agrees at 12 bases. Germline CDR1 is SGHTA and CDR2 is FQGNSA. V gave up 5 bases and J gave up 1 base; unmatched junction bases: 12. The CDR3 loop spans 18 amino acids.

This CDR3 is CASSPTDGAGTGELFF. Written as DNA, the CDR3 is TGTGCCAGCAGCCCAACCGACGGTGCCGGGACCGGGGAGCTGTTTTTT. V is TRBV7-3 and J is TRBJ2-2; D remains ambiguous. CDR1 is SGHTA, CDR2 FQGTGA, per germline. The CDR3 is 16 residues long. V was pared by 5 bases and J by 5 bases, with 18 bases between.

The rearrangement joins TRBV3-1 (or the pseudogene TRBV3-2) to TRBJ2-3; D is perhaps TRBD2 (5 bases). The germline CDR1 and CDR2 sequences are LGHDT and YNNKEL (reference sequence). V was shortened by 4 bases and J by 0 bases, with 20 bases between the two germline ends. This CDR3 has 18 residues. The CDR3 region has the DNA TGTGCCAGCAGCCGCGGGCTGGGCAGCGGCCCTAGCACAGATACGCAGTATTTT. Translation gives CASSRGLGSGPSTDTQYF.

This clone was seen only a few times. The chain is built from TRBV7-9 and TRBJ1-1; 7 bases match TRBD1. Germline CDR1 SEHNR, CDR2 FQNEAQ (reference sequence). V gave up 7 bases and J gave up 2 bases; unmatched junction bases: 7. The CDR3 sequence is 14 residues long. DNA of the CDR3: TGTGCCAGCAAGCGGGACAGAGCCAACACTGAAGCTTTCTTT. Amino acid sequence: CASKRDRANTEAFF.

V and J are TRBV7-6 and TRBJ1-4; the D gene is possibly TRBD1 (6 bases). This CDR3 contains 15 residues. V was shortened by 1 base and J by 8 bases, with 14 bases between the two germline ends. Germline lookup yields CDR1 SGHVS and CDR2 FNYEAQ. The CDR3 DNA sequence: TGTGCCAGCAGCTTAGAGACAGGTTTCGGGGAAAAACTGTTTTTT. This sequence encodes CASSLETGFGEKLFF.

This clone was counted only a few times. The genes are TRBV6-1 and TRBJ1-2; a possible D gene is TRBD1 (5 bases). Germline CDR1 is MNHNS and CDR2 is SASEGT. The CDR3 is made up of 14 amino acids. V was cut by 2 bases and J by 5 bases, with 12 bases left in between. DNA for the CDR3: TGTGCCAGCAGTGAATTAGGGGCCGGTTATGGCTACACCTTC. Translated: CASSELGAGYGYTF.

CDR3 region: CASSVAEGNTIYF. Here the CDR3 DNA reads TGTGCCAGCAGCGTAGCCGAAGGAAACACCATATATTTT. The gene calls are TRBV9 and TRBJ1-3; D uncertain. Trimming stripped 0 bases from V and 4 bases from J, with 5 bases between. Germline V gives CDR1 SGDLS, CDR2 YYNGEE. The CDR3 has 13 amino acids.

The V gene is TRBV3-1 (or the pseudogene TRBV3-2), the J gene TRBJ2-5; D possibly matches TRBD1 or TRBD2 (5 bases each). V was clipped by 3 bases and J by 4 bases, with 9 bases between them. Per the germline V gene, CDR1 is LGHDT and CDR2 is YNNKEL (reference sequence). The CDR3 extends over 13 amino acids. In DNA form, the CDR3 reads TGTGCCAGCAGCCAGTTGGGACCAGAGACCCAGTACTTC. As protein: CASSQLGPETQYF.

This rearrangement joins TRBV19 to TRBJ1-6, with D unclear. CDR1 is LNHDA, CDR2 SQIVND, per germline (reference sequence). The CDR3 extends over 13 amino acids. Trimming shortened V by 10 bases and J by 8 bases, and 15 bases separated the two germline ends. Written as DNA, the CDR3 is TGTGCCACCTCAGACTCCGCGGATTCACCCCTCCACTTT. Encoded protein: CATSDSADSPLHF.

The chain couples TRBV6-5 to TRBJ1-6; D remains unclear. The CDR3 spans 13 residues. V shed 9 bases and J shed 0 bases, with 6 bases lying between them. Per the germline V gene, CDR1 is MNHEY and CDR2 is SVGAGI. This chain's CDR3 is CARDSSYNSPLHF. The CDR3 DNA sequence: TGTGCCAGAGATAGCTCCTATAATTCACCCCTCCACTTT.

V gene TRBV4-1 combines with J gene TRBJ1-2; D not certain. The CDR3 contains 15 residues. Germline CDR1 and CDR2: MGHRA and YSYEKL. With 2 bases removed from V and 2 bases from J, the gap between germline ends came to 12 bases. CDR3: CASSQMAHKNYGYTF. In nucleotides, the CDR3 is TGCGCCAGCAGCCAAATGGCTCACAAGAACTATGGCTACACCTTC.

This clone was recorded once. One end of the junction is discordant with germline, which a read error may explain. The J gene is TRBJ2-7, the V gene TRBV10-3; unclear D gene. Germline assignment: CDR1 ENHRY and CDR2 SYGVKD. CDR3 length equals 13 residues. CDR3 sequence reads: CAISESARAPIGF. CDR3 DNA sequence: TGTGCCATCAGTGAGTCAGCAAGGGCCCCGATTGGGTTC.

The J gene is TRBJ1-2, the V gene TRBV12-3 or TRBV12-4; maybe TRBD1 (6 bases). V lost 6 bases and J 8 bases, leaving 13 bases between the germline ends. This CDR3 region has 12 residues. Here the CDR3 reads CASSYRDSGYTF. In nucleotides, the CDR3 is TGTGCCAGCAGCTACAGGGATTCCGGCTACACCTTC.

The table lists this clone with a few counts. CDR3 residues: CASSLAPTGRNTEAFF. The CDR3, as DNA: TGCGCCAGCAGCTTGGCCCCAACAGGTCGGAACACTGAAGCTTTCTTT. This chain connects TRBV5-1 to TRBJ1-1, with D possibly matching TRBD1 (5 bases). V lost 0 bases and J 1 base, leaving 13 bases between the germline ends. The CDR3 runs to 16 residues. Per the germline V gene, CDR1 is SGHRS and CDR2 is YFSETQ. Together with reference TRBV5-1 and TRBJ1-1, the CDR3 gives the full variable domain: KAGVTQTPRYLIKTRGQQVTLSCSPISGHRSVSWYQQTPGQGLQFLFEYFSETQRNKGNFPGRFSGRQFSNSRSEMNVSTLELGDSALYLCASSLAPTGRNTEAFFGQGTRLTVV.

This chain connects TRBV9 to TRBJ2-1; TRBD2 aligns across 15 bases. The CDR3 length is 19 residues. V shed 4 bases and J 5 bases; nucleotides not matched to a gene: 13. Germline V lookup: CDR1 SGDLS, CDR2 YYNGEE. CDR3 sequence: CASSRGLAGGNRYNNEQFF. In DNA, the CDR3 is TGTGCCAGCAGCCGCGGACTAGCGGGGGGGAACCGCTACAACAATGAGCAGTTCTTC.

This chain links TRBV28 with TRBJ2-1, with 9 positions matching TRBD2. The CDR3 has 16 residues. V shed 7 bases and J 5 bases; nucleotides not matched to a gene: 12. Looked up from germline, CDR1 is MDHEN and CDR2 is SYDVKM. In DNA form, the CDR3 reads TGTGCCAGCAATCTACCCCGGGCTAGCGGGAACAATGAGCAGTTCTTC. Translating gives CASNLPRASGNNEQFF.

Written as DNA, the CDR3 is TGCGCCAGCAGCCCCGGACAGGGGGTATACTACGAGCAGTACTTC. Translation: CASSPGQGVYYEQYF. The genes are TRBV5-1 and TRBJ2-7; 10 bases agree with TRBD1. J lost 3 bases, V lost 4 bases, and 7 bases had no gene match. Germline V gene sequence: CDR1 SGHRS, CDR2 YFSETQ. This CDR3 has 15 residues.

This clone was detected a few times. V is TRBV19 and J is TRBJ1-5; D uncertain. The germline gives CDR1 LNHDA, CDR2 SQIVND (reference sequence). V shed 5 bases and J shed 4 bases, with 9 bases lying between them. There are 13 residues in the CDR3. As DNA, the CDR3 is TGTGCCAGTAGTTGGGCAACTAATCAGCCCCAGCATTTT. Encoded protein: CASSWATNQPQHF.

CDR3 loop: CASSLVVEETQYF. CDR3 coding DNA: TGTGCCAGCAGCTTAGTCGTGGAAGAGACCCAGTACTTC. The chain recombines TRBV7-9 with TRBJ2-5, with D hard to call. With 1 base removed from V and 3 bases from J, the gap between germline ends came to 6 bases. This CDR3 has 13 amino acids. Germline V gene lookup returns CDR1 SEHNR and CDR2 FQNEAQ (reference sequence). Full variable domain (rest looked up from reference TRBV7-9 and TRBJ2-5): DTGVSQNPRHKITKRGQNVTFRCDPISEHNRLYWYRQTLGQGPEFLTYFQNEAQLEKSRLLSDRFSAERPKGSFSTLEIQRTEQGDSAMYLCASSLVVEETQYFGPGTRLLVL.

This chain uses TRBV4-1 with TRBJ2-2; TRBD2 matches at 9 bases. Losses at the gene ends were 4 bases for V and 5 bases for J; bases not matched to a gene: 8. The germline V gene encodes CDR1 MGHRA and CDR2 YSYEKL. This CDR3 is 16 amino acids long. The CDR3 is CASSPRTSGRTGELFF. The CDR3 DNA reads as TGCGCCAGCAGCCCCCGAACTAGCGGGCGGACCGGGGAGCTGTTTTTT.

V is TRBV18 and J is TRBJ1-1; D is perhaps TRBD1 (6 bases). Germline V lookup: CDR1 KGHSH, CDR2 LQKENI. Trimming took off 4 bases at V and 0 bases at J, with 12 bases between the two ends. This CDR3 has 15 residues. The CDR3 spells CASSRGAEMNTEAFF. CDR3 nucleotide sequence: TGTGCCAGCTCACGGGGGGCGGAAATGAACACTGAAGCTTTCTTT. The full variable domain, with the rest looked up from reference TRBV18 and TRBJ1-1, is NAGVMQNPRHLVRRRGQEARLRCSPMKGHSHVYWYRQLPEEGLKFMVYLQKENIIDESGMPKERFSAEFPKEGPSILRIQQVVRGDSAAYFCASSRGAEMNTEAFFGQGTRLTVV.

This clone appeared once. V usage is TRBV6-1 and J usage is TRBJ2-4; perhaps TRBD1 as D (5 bases). V was cut by 3 bases and J by 0 bases, with 18 bases left in between. This CDR3 contains 18 residues. Germline values: CDR1 MNHNS, CDR2 SASEGT. The CDR3 protein is CASSDSRDNHLAKNIQYF. The CDR3 coding sequence is TGTGCCAGCAGTGATTCCAGGGATAATCACTTAGCCAAAAACATTCAGTACTTC.

The rearrangement joins TRBV11-2 to TRBJ2-3; the D gene is possibly TRBD1 (7 bases). CDR1 and CDR2 (germline): SGHAT, FQNNGV. With 5 bases removed from V and 5 bases from J, the gap between germline ends came to 20 bases. The CDR3 is made up of 16 amino acids. CDR3 region: CASSPSVNRGRDTQYF. In DNA form, the CDR3 reads TGTGCCAGCAGCCCTAGCGTCAACAGGGGCAGAGATACGCAGTATTTT.